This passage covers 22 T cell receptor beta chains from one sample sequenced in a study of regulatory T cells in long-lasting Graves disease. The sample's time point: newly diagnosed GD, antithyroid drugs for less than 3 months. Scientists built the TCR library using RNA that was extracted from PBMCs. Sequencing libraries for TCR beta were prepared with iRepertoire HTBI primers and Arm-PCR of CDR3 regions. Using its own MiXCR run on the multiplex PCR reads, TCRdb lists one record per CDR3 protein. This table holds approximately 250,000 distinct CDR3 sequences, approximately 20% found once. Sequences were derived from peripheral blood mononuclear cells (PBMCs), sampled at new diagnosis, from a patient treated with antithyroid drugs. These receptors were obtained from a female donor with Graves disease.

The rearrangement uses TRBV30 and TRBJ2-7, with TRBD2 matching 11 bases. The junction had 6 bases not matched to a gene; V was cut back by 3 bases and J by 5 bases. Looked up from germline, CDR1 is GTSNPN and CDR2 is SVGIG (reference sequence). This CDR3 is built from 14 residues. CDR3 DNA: TGTGCCTGGAGCCATGGACTAGCGGGCGACGAGCAGTACTTC. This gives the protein CAWSHGLAGDEQYF.

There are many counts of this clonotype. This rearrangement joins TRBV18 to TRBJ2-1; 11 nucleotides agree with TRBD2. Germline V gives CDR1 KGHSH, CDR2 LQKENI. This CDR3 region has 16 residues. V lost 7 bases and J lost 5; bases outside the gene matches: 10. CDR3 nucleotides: TGTGCCAGCTTGCCAGGTAGACTAGCGGGACACAATGAGCAGTTCTTC. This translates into CASLPGRLAGHNEQFF.

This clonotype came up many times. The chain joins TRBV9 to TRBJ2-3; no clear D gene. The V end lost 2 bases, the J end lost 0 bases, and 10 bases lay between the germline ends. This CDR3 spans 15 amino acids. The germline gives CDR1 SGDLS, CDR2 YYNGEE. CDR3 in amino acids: CASSVLQDSTDTQYF. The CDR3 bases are TGTGCCAGCAGCGTGCTACAAGACAGCACAGATACGCAGTATTTT.

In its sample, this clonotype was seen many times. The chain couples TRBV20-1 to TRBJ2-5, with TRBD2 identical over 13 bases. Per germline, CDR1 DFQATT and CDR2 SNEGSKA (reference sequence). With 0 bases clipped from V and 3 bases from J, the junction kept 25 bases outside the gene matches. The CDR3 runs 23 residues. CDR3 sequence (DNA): TGCAGTGCTAGAGATGACACCCCACTAGCGGGAGGGCGCAGGGTGTTCTTGGAAGAGACCCAGTACTTC. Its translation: CSARDDTPLAGGRRVFLEETQYF.

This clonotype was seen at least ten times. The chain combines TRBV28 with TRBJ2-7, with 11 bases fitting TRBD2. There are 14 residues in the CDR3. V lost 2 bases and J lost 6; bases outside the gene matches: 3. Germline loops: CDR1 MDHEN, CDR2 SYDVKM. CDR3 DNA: TGTGCCAGCAGTTTACTAGCGGGAGGTCTCGAGCAGTACTTC. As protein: CASSLLAGGLEQYF.

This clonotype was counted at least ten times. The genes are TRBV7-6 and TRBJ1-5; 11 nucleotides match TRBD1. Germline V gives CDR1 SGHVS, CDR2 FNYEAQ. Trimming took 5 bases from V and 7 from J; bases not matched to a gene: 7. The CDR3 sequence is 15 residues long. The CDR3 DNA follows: TGTGCCAGCAGCCTCACGGACAGGGGGCAACAGCCCCAGCATTTT. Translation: CASSLTDRGQQPQHF.

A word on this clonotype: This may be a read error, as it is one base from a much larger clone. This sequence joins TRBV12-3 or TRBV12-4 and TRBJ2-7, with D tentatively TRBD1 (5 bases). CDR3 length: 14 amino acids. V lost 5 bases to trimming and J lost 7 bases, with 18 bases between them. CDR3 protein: CASSDPGAPREQYF. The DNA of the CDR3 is TGTGCCAGCAGTGATCCTGGGGCCCCTCGGGAGCAGTACTTC.

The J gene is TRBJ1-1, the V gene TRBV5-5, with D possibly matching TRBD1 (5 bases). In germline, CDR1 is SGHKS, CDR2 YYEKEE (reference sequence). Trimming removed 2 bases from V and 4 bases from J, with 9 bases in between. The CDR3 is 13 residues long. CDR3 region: CASSFQGITEAFF. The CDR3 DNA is TGTGCCAGCAGCTTTCAGGGCATCACTGAAGCTTTCTTT.

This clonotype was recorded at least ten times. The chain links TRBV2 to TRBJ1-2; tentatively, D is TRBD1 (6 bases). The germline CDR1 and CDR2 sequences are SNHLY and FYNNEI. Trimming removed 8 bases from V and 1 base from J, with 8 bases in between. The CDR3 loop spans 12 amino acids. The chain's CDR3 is CASGGDNYGYTF. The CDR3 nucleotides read TGTGCCAGCGGGGGCGATAACTATGGCTACACCTTC.

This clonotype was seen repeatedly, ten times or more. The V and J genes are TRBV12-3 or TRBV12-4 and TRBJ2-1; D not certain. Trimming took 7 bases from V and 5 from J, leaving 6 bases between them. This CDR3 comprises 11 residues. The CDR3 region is CASKRHNEQFF. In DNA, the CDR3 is TGTGCCAGCAAACGGCACAATGAGCAGTTCTTC.

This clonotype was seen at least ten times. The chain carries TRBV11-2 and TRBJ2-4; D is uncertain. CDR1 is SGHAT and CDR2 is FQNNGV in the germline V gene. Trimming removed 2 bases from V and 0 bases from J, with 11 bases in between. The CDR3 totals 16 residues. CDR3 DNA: TGTGCCAGCAGCTTAAGTCCGCCCCTAGCCAAAAACATTCAGTACTTC. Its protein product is CASSLSPPLAKNIQYF.

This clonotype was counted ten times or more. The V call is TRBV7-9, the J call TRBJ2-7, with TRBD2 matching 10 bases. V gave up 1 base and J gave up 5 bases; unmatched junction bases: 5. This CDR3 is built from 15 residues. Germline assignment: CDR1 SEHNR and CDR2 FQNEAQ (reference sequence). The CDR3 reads CASSLGPSGSDEQYF. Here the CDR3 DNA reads TGTGCCAGCAGCTTAGGTCCTAGCGGGAGCGACGAGCAGTACTTC.

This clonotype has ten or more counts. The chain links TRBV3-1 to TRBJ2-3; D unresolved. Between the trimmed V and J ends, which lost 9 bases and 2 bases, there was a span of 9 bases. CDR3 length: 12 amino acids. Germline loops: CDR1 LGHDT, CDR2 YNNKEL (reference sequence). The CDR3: CASGTFTDTQYF. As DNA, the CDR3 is TGTGCCAGTGGTACGTTCACAGATACGCAGTATTTT.

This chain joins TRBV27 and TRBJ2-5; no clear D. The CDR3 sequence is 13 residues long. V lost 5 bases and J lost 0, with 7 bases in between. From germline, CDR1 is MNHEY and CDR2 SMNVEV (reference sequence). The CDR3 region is CASSAQYQETQYF. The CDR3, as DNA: TGTGCCAGCAGTGCTCAGTACCAAGAGACCCAGTACTTC.

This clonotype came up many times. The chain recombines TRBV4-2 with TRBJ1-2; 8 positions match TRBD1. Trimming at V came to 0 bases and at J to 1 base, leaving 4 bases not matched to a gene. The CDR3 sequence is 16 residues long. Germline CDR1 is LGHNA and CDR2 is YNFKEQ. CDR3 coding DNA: TGTGCCAGCAGCCAAGAATGGACAGGGTATAACTATGGCTACACCTTC. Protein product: CASSQEWTGYNYGYTF.

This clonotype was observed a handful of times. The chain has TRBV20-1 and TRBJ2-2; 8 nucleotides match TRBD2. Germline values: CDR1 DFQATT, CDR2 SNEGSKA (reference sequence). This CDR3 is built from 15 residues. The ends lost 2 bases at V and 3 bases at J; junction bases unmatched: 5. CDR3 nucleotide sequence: TGCAGTGCTAGATCAGCGGGAGTACACACCGGGGAGCTGTTTTTT. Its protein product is CSARSAGVHTGELFF.

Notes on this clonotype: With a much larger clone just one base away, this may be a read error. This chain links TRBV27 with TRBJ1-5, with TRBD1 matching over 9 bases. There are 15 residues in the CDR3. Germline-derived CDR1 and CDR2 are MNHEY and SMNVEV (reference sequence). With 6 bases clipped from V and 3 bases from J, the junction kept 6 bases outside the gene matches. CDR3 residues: CASSAGTGINQPQHF. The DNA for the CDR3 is TGTGCCAGCAGCGCAGGGACAGGGATCAATCAGCCCCAGCATTTT.

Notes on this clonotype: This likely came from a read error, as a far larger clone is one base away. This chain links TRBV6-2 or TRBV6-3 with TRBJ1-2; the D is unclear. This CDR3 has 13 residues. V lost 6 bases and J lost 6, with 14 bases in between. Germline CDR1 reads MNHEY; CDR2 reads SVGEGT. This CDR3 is CASRPSGYHGYTF. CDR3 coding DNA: TGTGCCAGCAGGCCGTCGGGTTACCATGGCTACACCTTC.

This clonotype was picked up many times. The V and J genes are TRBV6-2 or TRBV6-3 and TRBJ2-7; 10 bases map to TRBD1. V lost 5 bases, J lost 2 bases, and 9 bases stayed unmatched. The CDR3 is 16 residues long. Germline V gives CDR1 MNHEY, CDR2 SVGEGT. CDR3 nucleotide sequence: TGTGCCAGCAGTCCCTACACCGGACAGGGGGCCTACGAGCAGTACTTC. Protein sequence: CASSPYTGQGAYEQYF.

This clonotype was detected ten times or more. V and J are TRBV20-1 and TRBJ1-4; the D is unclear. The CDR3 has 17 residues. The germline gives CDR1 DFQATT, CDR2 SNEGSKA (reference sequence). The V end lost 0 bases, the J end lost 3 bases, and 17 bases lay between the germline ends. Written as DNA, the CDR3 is TGCAGTGCTAGAGATCGGGTAAAGGGTTTGGCTAATGAAAAACTGTTTTTT. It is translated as CSARDRVKGLANEKLFF.

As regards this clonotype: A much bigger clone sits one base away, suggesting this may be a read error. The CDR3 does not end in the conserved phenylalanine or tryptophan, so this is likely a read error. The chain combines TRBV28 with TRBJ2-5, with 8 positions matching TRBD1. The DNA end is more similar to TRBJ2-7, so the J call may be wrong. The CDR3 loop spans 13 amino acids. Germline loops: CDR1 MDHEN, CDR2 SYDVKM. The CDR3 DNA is TGTGCCAGCAGGGGGCAGGGGGCAGACGAGCAGTACCTC. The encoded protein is CASRGQGADEQYL.

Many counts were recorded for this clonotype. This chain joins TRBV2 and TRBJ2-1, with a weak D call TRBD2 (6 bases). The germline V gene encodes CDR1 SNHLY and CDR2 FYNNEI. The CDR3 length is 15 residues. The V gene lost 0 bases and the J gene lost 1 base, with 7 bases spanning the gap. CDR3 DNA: TGTGCCAGCAGTGAAGCGGAGGGGTCCTACAATGAGCAGTTCTTC. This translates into CASSEAEGSYNEQFF.